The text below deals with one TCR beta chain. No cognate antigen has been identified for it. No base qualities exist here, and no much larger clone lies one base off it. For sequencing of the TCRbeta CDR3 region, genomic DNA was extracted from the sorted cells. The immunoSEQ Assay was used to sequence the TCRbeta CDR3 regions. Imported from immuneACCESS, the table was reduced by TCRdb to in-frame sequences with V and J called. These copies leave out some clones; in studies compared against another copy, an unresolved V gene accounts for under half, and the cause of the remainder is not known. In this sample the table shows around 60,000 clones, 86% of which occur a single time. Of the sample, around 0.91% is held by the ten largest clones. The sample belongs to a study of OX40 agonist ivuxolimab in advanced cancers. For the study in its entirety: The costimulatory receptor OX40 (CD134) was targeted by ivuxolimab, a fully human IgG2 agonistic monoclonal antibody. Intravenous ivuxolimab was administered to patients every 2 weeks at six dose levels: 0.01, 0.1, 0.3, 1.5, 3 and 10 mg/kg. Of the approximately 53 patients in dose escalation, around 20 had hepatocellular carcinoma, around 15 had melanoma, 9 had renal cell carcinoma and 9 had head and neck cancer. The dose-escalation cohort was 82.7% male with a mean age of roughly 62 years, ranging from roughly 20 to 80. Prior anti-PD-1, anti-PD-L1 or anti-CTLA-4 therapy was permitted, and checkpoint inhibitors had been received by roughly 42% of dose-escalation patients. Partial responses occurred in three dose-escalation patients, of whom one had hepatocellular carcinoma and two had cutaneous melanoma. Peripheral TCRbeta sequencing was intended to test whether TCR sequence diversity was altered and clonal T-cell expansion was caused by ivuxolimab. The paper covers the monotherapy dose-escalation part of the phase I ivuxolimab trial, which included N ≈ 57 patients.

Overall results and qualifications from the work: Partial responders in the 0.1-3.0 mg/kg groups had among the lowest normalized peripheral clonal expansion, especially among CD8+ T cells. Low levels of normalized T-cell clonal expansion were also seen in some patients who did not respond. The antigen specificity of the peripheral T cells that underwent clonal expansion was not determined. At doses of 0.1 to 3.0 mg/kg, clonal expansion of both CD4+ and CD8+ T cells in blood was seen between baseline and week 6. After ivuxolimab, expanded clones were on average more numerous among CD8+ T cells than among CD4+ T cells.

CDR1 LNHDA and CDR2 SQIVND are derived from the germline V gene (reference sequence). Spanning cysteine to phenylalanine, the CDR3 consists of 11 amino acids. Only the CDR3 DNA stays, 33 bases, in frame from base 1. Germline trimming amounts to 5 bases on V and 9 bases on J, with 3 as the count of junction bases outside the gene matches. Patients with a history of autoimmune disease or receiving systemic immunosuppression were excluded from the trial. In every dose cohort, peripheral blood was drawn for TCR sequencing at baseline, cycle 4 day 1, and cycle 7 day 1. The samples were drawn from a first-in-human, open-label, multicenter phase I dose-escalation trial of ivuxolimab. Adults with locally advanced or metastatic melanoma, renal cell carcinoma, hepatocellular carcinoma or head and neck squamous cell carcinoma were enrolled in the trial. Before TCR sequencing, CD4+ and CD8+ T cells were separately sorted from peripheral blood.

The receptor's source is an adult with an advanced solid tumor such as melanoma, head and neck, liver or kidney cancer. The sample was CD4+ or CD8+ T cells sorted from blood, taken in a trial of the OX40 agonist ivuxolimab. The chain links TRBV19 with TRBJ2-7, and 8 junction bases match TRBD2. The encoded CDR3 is CASSSREGQYF. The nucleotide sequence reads TGTGCCAGTAGTTCCCGGGAGGGGCAGTACTTC.